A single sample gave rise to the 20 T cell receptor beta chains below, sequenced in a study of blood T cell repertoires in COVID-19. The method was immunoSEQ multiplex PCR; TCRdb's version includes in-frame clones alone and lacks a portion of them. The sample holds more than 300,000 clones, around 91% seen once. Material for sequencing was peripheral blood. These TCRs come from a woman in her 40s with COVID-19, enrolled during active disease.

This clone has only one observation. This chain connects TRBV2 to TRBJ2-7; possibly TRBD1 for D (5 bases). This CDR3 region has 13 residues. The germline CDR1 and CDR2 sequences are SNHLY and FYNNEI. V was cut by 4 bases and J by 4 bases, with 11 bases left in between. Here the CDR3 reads CASSGGQTYEQYF. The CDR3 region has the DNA TGTGCCAGCAGTGGAGGACAAACATACGAGCAGTACTTC.

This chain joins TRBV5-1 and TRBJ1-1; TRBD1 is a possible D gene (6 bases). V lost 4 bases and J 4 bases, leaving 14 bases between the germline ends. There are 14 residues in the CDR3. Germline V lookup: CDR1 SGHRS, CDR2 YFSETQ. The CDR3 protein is CASSLQGILTEAFF. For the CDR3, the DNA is TGCGCCAGCAGCCTACAGGGTATCCTCACTGAAGCTTTCTTT.

CDR3 nucleotides: TGTGCCAGCAGCTTAGCAGGACTAGCGGGGTTTTATGAGCAGTTCTTC. It yields the protein CASSLAGLAGFYEQFF. The chain uses TRBV7-2 and TRBJ2-1, with 12 bases fitting TRBD2. After removal of 0 bases from V and 8 bases from J, the junction contained 5 bases not matched to a gene. The CDR3 loop spans 16 amino acids. The germline CDR1 and CDR2 sequences are SGHTA and FQGNSA.

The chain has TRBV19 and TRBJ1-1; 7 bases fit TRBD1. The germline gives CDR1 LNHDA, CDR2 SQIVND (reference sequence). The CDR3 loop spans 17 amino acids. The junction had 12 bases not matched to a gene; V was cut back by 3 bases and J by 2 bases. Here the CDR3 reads CASSMARLGQQNTEAFF. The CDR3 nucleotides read TGTGCCAGTAGTATGGCTAGGCTGGGACAGCAAAACACTGAAGCTTTCTTT.

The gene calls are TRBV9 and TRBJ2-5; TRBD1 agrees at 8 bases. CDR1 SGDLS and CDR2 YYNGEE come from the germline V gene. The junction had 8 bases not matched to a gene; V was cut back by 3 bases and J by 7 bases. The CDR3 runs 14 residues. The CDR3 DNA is TGTGCCAGCAGCGGCGACAGGGGTGGGGGGACCCAGTACTTC. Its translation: CASSGDRGGGTQYF.

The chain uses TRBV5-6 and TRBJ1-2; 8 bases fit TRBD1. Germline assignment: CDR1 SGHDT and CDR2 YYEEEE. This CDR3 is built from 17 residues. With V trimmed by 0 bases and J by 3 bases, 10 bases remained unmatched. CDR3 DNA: TGTGCCAGCAGCTTGGAGGTAACAGGGGGAAGGCACTATGGCTACACCTTC. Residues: CASSLEVTGGRHYGYTF.

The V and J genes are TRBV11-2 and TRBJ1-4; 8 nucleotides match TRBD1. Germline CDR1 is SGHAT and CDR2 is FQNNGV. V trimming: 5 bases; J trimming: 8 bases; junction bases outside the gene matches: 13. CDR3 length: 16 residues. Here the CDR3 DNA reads TGTGCCAGCAGCCCAAGCGGGACAGGTGCAAGAGAAAAACTGTTTTTT. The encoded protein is CASSPSGTGAREKLFF.

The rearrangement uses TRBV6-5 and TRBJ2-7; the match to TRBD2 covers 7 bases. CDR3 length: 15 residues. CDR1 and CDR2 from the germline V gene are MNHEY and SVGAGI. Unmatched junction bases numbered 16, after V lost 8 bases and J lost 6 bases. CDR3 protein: CASDSKSNGGTEQYF. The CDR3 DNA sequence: TGTGCCAGCGACTCTAAATCCAACGGGGGGACCGAGCAGTACTTC.

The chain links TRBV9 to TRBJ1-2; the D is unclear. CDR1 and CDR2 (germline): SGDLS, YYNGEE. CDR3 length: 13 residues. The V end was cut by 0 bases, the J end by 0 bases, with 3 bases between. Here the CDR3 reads CASSVVTNYGYTF. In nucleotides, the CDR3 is TGTGCCAGCAGCGTAGTAACTAACTATGGCTACACCTTC.

CDR3 coding DNA: TGTGCCAGCAGTACCTCGGGAGGGATGTGGAGCAATCAGCCCCAGCATTTT. This sequence encodes CASSTSGGMWSNQPQHF. This chain links TRBV28 with TRBJ1-5; no reliable D call. Germline assignment: CDR1 MDHEN and CDR2 SYDVKM. The CDR3 is 17 residues long. Deletions cut 5 bases from V and 1 base from J, with 18 bases between.

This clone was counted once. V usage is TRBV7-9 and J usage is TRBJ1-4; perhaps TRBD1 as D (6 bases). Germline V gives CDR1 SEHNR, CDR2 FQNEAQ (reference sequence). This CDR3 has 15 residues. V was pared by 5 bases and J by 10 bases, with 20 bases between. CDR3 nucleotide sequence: TGTGCCAGCAGCCCCCCCGGGGGGCTCATGGGAAAACTGTTTTTT. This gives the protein CASSPPGGLMGKLFF.

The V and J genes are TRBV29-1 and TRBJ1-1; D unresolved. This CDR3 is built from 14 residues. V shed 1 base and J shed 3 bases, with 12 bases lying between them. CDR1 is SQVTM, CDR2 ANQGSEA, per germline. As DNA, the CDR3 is TGCAGCGTTGAAGCCAAGCTCTCGGACACTGAAGCTTTCTTT. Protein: CSVEAKLSDTEAFF.

The CDR3 DNA is TGTGCCAGCAGTTCCGCGGGAGCCGGGGAGCTGTTTTTT. It specifies CASSSAGAGELFF. V usage is TRBV7-2 and J usage is TRBJ2-2; 7 bases line up with TRBD2. This CDR3 has 13 amino acids. After removal of 6 bases from V and 6 bases from J, the junction contained 4 bases not matched to a gene. CDR1 is SGHTA, CDR2 FQGNSA, per germline.

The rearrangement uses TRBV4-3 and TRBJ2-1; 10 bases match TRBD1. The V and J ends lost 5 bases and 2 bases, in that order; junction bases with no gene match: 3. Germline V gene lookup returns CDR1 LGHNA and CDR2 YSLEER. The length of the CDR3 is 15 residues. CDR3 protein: CASSWDRGTYNEQFF. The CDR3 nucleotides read TGCGCCAGCAGCTGGGACAGGGGAACCTACAATGAGCAGTTCTTC.

CDR3 bases: TGTGCCAGCAGCCAAGAGGAAGCGGGGTCCTACGAGCAGTACTTC. Translating gives CASSQEEAGSYEQYF. The chain links TRBV3-1 (or the pseudogene TRBV3-2) to TRBJ2-7; 7 bases line up with TRBD2. Unmatched junction bases numbered 3, after V lost 0 bases and J lost 1 base. The CDR3 totals 15 residues. Germline V gene sequence: CDR1 LGHDT, CDR2 YNNKEL (reference sequence).

CDR3 nucleotide sequence: TGCAGCGTTGAAGTACGGGGAACCCACGAGCAGTACTTC. The encoded protein is CSVEVRGTHEQYF. The chain is built from TRBV29-1 and TRBJ2-7; D is perhaps TRBD2 (5 bases). CDR1 and CDR2 from the germline V gene are SQVTM and ANQGSEA. This CDR3 has 13 amino acids. V gave up 1 base and J gave up 5 bases, with 12 bases separating them.

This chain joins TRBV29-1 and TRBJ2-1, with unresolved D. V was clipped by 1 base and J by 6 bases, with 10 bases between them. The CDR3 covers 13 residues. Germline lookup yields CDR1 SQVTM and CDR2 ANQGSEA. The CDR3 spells CSVEGGSFNEQFF. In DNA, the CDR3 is TGCAGCGTTGAAGGAGGCAGCTTCAATGAGCAGTTCTTC.

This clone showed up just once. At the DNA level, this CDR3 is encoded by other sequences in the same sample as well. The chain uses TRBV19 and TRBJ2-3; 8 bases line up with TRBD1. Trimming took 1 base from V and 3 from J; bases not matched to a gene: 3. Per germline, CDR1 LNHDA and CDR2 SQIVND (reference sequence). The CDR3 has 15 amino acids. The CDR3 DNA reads TGTGCCAGTAGTATAGGACAGGGGCGGACAGATACGCAGTATTTT. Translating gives CASSIGQGRTDTQYF.

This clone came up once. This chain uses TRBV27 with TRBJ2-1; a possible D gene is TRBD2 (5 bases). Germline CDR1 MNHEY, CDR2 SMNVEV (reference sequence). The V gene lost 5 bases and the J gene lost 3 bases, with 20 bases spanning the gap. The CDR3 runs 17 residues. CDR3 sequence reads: CASSLQRTSAGYNEQFF. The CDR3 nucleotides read TGTGCCAGCAGTCTACAAAGGACTTCTGCTGGCTACAATGAGCAGTTCTTC.

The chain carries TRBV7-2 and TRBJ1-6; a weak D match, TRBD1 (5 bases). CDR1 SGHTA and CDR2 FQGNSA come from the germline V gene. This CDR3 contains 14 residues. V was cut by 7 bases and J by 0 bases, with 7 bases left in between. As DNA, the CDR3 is TGTGCCAGCAAAGGGGACTCCTATAATTCACCCCTCCACTTT. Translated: CASKGDSYNSPLHF.